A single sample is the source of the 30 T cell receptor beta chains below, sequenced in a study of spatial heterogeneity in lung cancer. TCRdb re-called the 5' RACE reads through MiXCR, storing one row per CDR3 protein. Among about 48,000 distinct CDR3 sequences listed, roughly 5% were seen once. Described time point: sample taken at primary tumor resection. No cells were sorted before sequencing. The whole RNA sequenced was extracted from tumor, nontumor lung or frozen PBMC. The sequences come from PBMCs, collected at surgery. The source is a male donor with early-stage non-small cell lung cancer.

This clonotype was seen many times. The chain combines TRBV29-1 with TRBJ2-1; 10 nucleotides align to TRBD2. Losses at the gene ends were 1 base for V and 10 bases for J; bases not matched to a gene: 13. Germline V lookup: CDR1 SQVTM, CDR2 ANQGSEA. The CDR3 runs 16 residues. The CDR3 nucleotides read TGCAGCGTTGAAGGTGAGGGGACTAGCGTCCCCAGGGAGCAGTTCTTC. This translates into CSVEGEGTSVPREQFF.

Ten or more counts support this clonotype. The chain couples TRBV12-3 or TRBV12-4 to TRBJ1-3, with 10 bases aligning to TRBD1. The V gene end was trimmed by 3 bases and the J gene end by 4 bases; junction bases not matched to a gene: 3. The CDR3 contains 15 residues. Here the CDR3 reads CASSLGQGTGNTIYF. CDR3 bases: TGTGCCAGCAGTTTGGGACAGGGGACCGGAAACACCATATATTTT.

This chain's CDR3 is CSAPGLAGGEQFF. CDR3 in DNA: TGCAGTGCCCCGGGACTAGCTGGAGGTGAGCAGTTCTTC. The rearrangement links TRBV20-1 to TRBJ2-1; 9 nucleotides agree with TRBD2. The CDR3 sequence is 13 residues long. Germline V CDR1 and CDR2: DFQATT, SNEGSKA (reference sequence). The V and J ends lost 6 bases and 9 bases, in that order; junction bases with no gene match: 9.

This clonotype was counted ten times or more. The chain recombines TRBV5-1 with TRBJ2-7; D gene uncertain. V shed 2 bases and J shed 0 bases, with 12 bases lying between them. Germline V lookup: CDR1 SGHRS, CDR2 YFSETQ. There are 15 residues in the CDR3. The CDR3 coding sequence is TGCGCCAGCAGCTTAGGGATAATAAGCTCCTACGAGCAGTACTTC. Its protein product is CASSLGIISSYEQYF.

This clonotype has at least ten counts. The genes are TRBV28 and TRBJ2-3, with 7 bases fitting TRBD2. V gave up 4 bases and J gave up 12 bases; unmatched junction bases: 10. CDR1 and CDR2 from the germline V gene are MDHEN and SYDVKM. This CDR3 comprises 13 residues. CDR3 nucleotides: TGTGCCAGCAGTTCCCCCTCCGGGGGGAGACAGTATTTT. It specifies CASSSPSGGRQYF.

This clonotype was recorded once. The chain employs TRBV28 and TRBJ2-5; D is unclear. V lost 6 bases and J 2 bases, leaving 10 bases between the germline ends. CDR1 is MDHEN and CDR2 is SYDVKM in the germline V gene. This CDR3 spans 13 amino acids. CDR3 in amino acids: CASRDTPQETQYF. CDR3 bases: TGTGCCAGCAGAGACACTCCGCAAGAGACCCAGTACTTC.

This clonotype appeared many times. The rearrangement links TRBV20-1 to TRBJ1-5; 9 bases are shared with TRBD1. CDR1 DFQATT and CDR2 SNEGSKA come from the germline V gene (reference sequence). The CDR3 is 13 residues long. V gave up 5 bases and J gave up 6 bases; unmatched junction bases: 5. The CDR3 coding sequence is TGCAGTGCTGGACAGGGGACGGCTCAGCCCCAGCATTTT. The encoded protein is CSAGQGTAQPQHF.

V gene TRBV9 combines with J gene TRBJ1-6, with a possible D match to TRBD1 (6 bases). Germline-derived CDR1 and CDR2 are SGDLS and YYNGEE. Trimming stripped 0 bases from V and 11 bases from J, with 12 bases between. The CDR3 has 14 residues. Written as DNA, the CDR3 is TGTGCCAGCAGCGTAGCCAGGGGCGAGACACCCCTCCACTTT. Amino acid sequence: CASSVARGETPLHF.

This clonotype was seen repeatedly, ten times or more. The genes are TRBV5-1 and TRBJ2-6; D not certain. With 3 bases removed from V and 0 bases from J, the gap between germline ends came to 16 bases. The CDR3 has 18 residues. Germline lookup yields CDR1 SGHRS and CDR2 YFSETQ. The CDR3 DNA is TGCGCCAGCAGCTCTGGAAACGGACGGAGCTCTGGGGCCAACGTCCTGACTTTC. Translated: CASSSGNGRSSGANVLTF. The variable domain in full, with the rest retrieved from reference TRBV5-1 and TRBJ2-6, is KAGVTQTPRYLIKTRGQQVTLSCSPISGHRSVSWYQQTPGQGLQFLFEYFSETQRNKGNFPGRFSGRQFSNSRSEMNVSTLELGDSALYLCASSSGNGRSSGANVLTFGAGSRLTVL.

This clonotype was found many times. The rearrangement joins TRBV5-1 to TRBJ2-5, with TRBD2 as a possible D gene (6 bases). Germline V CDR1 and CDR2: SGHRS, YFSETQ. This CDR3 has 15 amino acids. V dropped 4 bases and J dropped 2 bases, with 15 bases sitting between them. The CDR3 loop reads CASSPITGGQETQYF. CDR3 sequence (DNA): TGCGCCAGCAGCCCTATAACCGGGGGACAAGAGACCCAGTACTTC.

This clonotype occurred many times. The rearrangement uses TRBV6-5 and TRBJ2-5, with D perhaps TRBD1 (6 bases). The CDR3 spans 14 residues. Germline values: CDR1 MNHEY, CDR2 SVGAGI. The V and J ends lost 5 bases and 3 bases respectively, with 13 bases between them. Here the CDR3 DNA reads TGTGCCAGCAGTCCGGACAGAATAAAAGAGACCCAGTACTTC. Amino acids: CASSPDRIKETQYF.

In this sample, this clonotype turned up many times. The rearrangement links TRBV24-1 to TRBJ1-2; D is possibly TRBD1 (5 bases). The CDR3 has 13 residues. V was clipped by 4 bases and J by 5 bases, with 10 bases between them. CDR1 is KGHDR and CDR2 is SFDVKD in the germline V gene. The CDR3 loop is CATSDVGGYGYTF. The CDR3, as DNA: TGTGCCACCAGTGACGTGGGGGGATATGGCTACACCTTC.

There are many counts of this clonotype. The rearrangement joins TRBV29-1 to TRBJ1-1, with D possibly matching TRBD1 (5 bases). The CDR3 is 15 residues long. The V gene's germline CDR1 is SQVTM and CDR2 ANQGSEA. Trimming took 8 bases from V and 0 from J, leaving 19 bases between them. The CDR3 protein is CSYGTDYHMNTEAFF. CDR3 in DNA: TGCAGCTACGGGACGGACTACCACATGAACACTGAAGCTTTCTTT.

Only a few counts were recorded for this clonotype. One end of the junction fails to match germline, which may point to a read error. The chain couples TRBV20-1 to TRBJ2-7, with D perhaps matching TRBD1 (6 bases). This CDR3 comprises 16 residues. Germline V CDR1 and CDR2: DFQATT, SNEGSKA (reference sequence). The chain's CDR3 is CSARDFSLVAGAYEHF. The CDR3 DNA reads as TGCAGTGCTAGAGATTTTAGTTTGGTGGCAGGGGCCTACGAGCACTTC.

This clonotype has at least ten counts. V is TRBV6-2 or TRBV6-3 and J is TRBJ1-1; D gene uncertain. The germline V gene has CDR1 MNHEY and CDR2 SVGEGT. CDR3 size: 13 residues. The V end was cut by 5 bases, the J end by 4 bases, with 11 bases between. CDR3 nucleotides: TGTGCCAGCAGTCCCCCTGAGGGCACTGAAGCTTTCTTT. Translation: CASSPPEGTEAFF.

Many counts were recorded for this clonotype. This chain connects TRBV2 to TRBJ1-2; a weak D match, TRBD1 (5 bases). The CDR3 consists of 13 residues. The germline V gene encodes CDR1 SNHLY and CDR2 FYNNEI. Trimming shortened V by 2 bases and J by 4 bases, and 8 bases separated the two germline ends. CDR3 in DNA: TGTGCCAGCAGTGAAATCAGGGTCTATGGCTACACCTTC. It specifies CASSEIRVYGYTF.

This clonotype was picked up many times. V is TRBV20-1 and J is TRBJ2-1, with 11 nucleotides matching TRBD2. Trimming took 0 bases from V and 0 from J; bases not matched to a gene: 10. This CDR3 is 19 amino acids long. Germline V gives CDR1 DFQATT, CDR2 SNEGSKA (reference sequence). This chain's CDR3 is CSARDLLAGGKSSYNEQFF. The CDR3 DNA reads TGCAGTGCTAGAGATCTCCTAGCGGGAGGTAAGAGCTCCTACAATGAGCAGTTCTTC.

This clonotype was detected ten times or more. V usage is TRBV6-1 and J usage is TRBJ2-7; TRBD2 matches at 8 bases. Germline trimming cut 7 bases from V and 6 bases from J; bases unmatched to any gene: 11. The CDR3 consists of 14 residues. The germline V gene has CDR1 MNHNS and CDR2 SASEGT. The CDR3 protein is CASTEGLGMAEQYF. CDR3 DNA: TGTGCCAGCACTGAGGGACTAGGGATGGCCGAGCAGTACTTC.

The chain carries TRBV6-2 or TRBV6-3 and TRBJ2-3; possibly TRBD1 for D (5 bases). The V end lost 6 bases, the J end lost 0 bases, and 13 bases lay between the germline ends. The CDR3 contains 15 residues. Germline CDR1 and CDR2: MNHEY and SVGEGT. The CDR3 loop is CASRSSGASTDTQYF. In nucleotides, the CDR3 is TGTGCCAGCAGGTCTAGTGGGGCTAGCACAGATACGCAGTATTTT.

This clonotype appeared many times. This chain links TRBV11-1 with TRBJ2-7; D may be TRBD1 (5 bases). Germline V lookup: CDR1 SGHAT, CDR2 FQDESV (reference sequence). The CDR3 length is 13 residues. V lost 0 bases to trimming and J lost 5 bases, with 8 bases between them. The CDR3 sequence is CASSLAGVDEQYF. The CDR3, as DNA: TGTGCCAGCAGCTTAGCAGGGGTCGACGAGCAGTACTTC.

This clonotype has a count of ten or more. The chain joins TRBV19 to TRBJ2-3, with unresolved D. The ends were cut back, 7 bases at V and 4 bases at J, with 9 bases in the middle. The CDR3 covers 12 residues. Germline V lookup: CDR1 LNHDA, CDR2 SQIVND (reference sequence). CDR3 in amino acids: CASTSRSDTQYF. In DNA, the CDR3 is TGTGCCAGTACCTCCCGGTCAGATACGCAGTATTTT.

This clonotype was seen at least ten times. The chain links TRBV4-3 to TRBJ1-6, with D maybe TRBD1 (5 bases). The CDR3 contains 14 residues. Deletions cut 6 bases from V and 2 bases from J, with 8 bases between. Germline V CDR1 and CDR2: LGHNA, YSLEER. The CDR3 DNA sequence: TGCGCCAGCAGTCTGGACACCTATAATTCACCCCTCCACTTT. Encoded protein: CASSLDTYNSPLHF.

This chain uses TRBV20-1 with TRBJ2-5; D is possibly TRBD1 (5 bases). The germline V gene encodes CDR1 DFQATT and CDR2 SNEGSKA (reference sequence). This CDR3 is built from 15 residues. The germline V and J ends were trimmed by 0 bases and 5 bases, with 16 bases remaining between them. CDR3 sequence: CSARDSPAGHETQYF. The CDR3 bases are TGCAGTGCTAGAGACTCTCCAGCAGGACACGAGACCCAGTACTTC.

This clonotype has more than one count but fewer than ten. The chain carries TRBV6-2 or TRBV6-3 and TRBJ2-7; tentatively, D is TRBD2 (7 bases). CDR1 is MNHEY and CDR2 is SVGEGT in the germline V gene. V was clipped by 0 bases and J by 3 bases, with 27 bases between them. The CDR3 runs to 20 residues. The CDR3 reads CASSYSTFRGARVKVYEQYF. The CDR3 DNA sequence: TGTGCCAGCAGTTACTCGACTTTCCGGGGGGCCCGTGTTAAGGTCTACGAGCAGTACTTC.

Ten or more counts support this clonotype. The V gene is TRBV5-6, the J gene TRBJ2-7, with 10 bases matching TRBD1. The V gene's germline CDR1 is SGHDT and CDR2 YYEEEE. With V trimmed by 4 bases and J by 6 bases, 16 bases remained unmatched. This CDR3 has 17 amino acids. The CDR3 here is CASSLSVGTGASREQYF. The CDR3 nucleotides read TGTGCCAGCAGCCTGTCGGTGGGGACAGGGGCGAGTCGCGAGCAGTACTTC.

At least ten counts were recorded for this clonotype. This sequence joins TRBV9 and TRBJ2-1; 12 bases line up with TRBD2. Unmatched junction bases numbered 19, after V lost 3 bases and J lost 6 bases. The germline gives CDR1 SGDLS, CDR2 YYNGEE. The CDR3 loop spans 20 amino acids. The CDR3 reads CASSGRQVPSSGRARNEQFF. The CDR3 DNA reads TGTGCCAGCAGCGGACGACAGGTCCCGTCTAGCGGGAGGGCCCGCAATGAGCAGTTCTTC.

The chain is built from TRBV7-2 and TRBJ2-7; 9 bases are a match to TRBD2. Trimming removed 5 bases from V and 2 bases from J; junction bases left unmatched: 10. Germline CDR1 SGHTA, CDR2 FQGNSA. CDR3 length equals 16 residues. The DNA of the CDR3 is TGTGCCAGCAGCCTCAAGACTAGCGGCCTCCCCTACGAGCAGTACTTC. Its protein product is CASSLKTSGLPYEQYF.

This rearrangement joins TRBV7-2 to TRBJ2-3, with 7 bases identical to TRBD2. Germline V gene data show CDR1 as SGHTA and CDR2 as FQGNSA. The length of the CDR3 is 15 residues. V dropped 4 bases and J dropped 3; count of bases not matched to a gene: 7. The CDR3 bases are TGTGCCAGCAGCTCCGGCGCGGGAGAGACAGATACGCAGTATTTT. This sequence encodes CASSSGAGETDTQYF.

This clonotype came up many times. CDR3 bases: TGTGCCAGCAGTCCCCGTCAAGACCTCTACGAGCAGTACTTC. This sequence encodes CASSPRQDLYEQYF. The chain has TRBV27 and TRBJ2-7; D gene ambiguous. The CDR3 extends over 14 amino acids. CDR1 is MNHEY and CDR2 is SMNVEV in the germline V gene (reference sequence). Trimming took 5 bases from V and 3 from J, leaving 14 bases between them.

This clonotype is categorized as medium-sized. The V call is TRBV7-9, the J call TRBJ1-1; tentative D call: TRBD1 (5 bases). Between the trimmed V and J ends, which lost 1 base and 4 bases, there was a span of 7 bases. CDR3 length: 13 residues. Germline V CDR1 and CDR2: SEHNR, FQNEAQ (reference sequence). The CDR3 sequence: CASSLERGTEAFF. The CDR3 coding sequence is TGTGCCAGCAGCTTAGAAAGGGGCACTGAAGCTTTCTTT. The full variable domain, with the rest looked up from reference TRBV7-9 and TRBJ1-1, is DTGVSQNPRHKITKRGQNVTFRCDPISEHNRLYWYRQTLGQGPEFLTYFQNEAQLEKSRLLSDRFSAERPKGSFSTLEIQRTEQGDSAMYLCASSLERGTEAFFGQGTRLTVV.